The subject of this entry is one T cell receptor (beta chain). The data belong to a study of radiation and T cells in renal cell carcinoma. Regarding time point: blood 4 weeks post-SBRT, at nephrectomy. The treatment: 15 Gy SBRT to primary tumor, nephrectomy 4 weeks later. The patient's renal cell carcinoma had clear cell pathology. Germline CDR1 and CDR2: SQVTM and ANQGSEA. The CDR3 runs to 11 residues. Trimming stripped 3 bases from V and 13 bases from J, with 13 bases between. Sequencing was performed with immunoSEQ multiplex PCR; in TCRdb, only in-frame clones are kept and a portion is missing. Of tens of thousands of clones listed, approximately 86% were seen once; the top ten hold roughly 8.8%.

The V gene is TRBV29-1, the J gene TRBJ2-1; D gene ambiguous. The TCR sequence derives from a man aged 45-65 years with renal cell carcinoma. Material: blood, obtained from a patient whose treatment included radiotherapy and nephrectomy. CDR3 sequence: CSVDEYGRQFF. The CDR3 DNA is TGCAGCGTTGATGAGTACGGCAGACAGTTCTTC.